This T cell receptor (beta chain) comes out of a study of blood T cell repertoires in COVID-19. Study background: The samples span acute and convalescent COVID-19 from the United States, Italy and Spain. In each case, the material was cDNA or gDNA derived from T cells, B-cell-depleted T cells, or PBMCs.

Enrolled during active infection, Seattle patients were then followed longitudinally. The CDR3 loop spans 15 amino acids. Trimming removed 0 bases at V and 5 bases at J, with 12 bases between. CDR1 is SGHRS and CDR2 is YFSETQ in the germline V gene. The protocol was immunoSEQ multiplex PCR, while the TCRdb copy is restricted to in-frame clones and leaves out a portion. Altogether 300,000 to 400,000 clones are present, about 88% being singletons, with the ten largest covering 7% to 8%. The chain joins TRBV5-1 to TRBJ2-1, with D possibly matching TRBD2 (5 bases). The receptor comes from a woman in her 70s with COVID-19, enrolled during active disease. The sample consisted of peripheral blood. In DNA, the CDR3 is TGCGCCAGCAGCTTGGGCCGGGAACCGAACAATGAGCAGTTCTTC. Its protein is CASSLGREPNNEQFF.